The clone carrying this T cell receptor beta chain was recorded a few times. The target antigen is unknown. The CDR3 totals 13 residues. Germline-derived CDR1 and CDR2 are GTSNPN and SVGIG (reference sequence). V was trimmed by 1 base and J by 1 base, leaving 7 bases between them. Each sorted population was over 95% pure. This entry comes from a study of beta chain features in type 1 diabetes. Study background: Examination covered 100 million to 140 million sorted cells spanning all samples.

The entirety of the isolated RNA underwent reverse transcription, so expressed TCRB transcripts were sequenced. TCRdb's copy holds only in-frame clones and misses some; the assay was immunoSEQ multiplex PCR. Among almost 350,000 clones listed, roughly 21% were seen once. Findings of the study overall: TCRB rearrangement may or may not be influenced by HLA type; here this remained unresolved. Researchers report that Type 1 diabetes patients had moderately but significantly shorter TCRB CDR3s across all four CD4+ subsets.

Sequencing used naive CD4+ T cells from blood. This clonotype originated in a woman aged 18 to 35 in good health. V is TRBV30 and J is TRBJ1-1; D not certain. In DNA form, the CDR3 reads TGTGCCTGGAGTGGGAGGAGGAACACTGAAGCTTTCTTT. This encodes CAWSGRRNTEAFF.